Ten or more counts support the clone carrying this T cell receptor (beta chain). This sample is drawn from a study of blood T cells in healthy people across ages. Trimming at V came to 4 bases and at J to 6 bases, leaving 7 bases not matched to a gene. This CDR3 contains 14 residues. Alongside a J-beta primer mix, a sample-barcoded 5' primer served in a second PCR lasting roughly 6 to 11 cycles. TCRdb redid the calling of the 5' RACE reads with MiXCR, one entry per CDR3 protein. This table holds about 1.5 million distinct CDR3 sequences, 42% found once. The sample comprised blood. The chain recombines TRBV12-3 or TRBV12-4 with TRBJ2-3; 7 bases line up with TRBD2. The TCR originated in a woman between 18 and 29 years old in good health. CDR3 in DNA: TGTGCCAGCAGTTGGCGGGCTAGCGGCGATACGCAGTATTTT. Protein product: CASSWRASGDTQYF.